The T cell receptor beta chain described here comes from a study of beta chain features in type 1 diabetes. About the study: Over all samples combined, about 99,000,000 sorted cells were examined. Overall study findings and caveats: VDJ junctions in type 1 diabetes patients carried more deletions and fewer insertions. In cDNA sequencing, cells with high TCR expression could be over-represented.

V was pared by 5 bases and J by 1 base, with 12 bases between. Germline V CDR1 and CDR2: SGHTA, FQGNSA. CDR3 length: 14 residues. To note about this clone: Its antigen is currently unknown.

Isolated RNA was reverse transcribed in full, so expressed TCRB transcripts were sequenced. Produced via immunoSEQ multiplex PCR; TCRdb's table is partial and in-frame only. The data show 250,000 or so clones, 68% seen once. The sample was naive CD4+ T cells from blood. The sequence was collected from a man aged 25-45 years in good health. The V and J genes are TRBV7-2 and TRBJ2-7, with D unresolved. CDR3 bases: TGTGCCAGCAGCCCTTCCGGGCCTTCCTACGAGCAGTACTTC. It translates to CASSPSGPSYEQYF. Supplemented by reference TRBV7-2 and TRBJ2-7, the full variable domain reads GAGVSQSPSNKVTEKGKDVELRCDPISGHTALYWYRQSLGQGLEFLIYFQGNSAPDKSGLPSDRFSAERTGGSVSTLTIQRTQQEDSAVYLCASSPSGPSYEQYFGPGTRLTVT.